The sequence of this T cell receptor (beta chain) was determined in a study of graft-versus-host responses after intestinal transplantation. As for the study in general: Recipients uniformly received anti-thymocyte globulin induction, followed by tacrolimus and steroids for around 3 years.

Trimming stripped 0 bases from V and 0 bases from J, with 9 bases between. The CDR3 is 16 amino acids. Germline CDR1 and CDR2: LGHNA and YSLEER. Regarding this clone: The target antigen is unknown.

TCRdb's copy holds only in-frame clones and misses some; the assay was immunoSEQ multiplex PCR. The profile covers just under 65,000 clones, with 90% appearing a single time and 1.5% to 2% taken by the ten largest. This receptor was identified in a human donor who was the organ donor for an intestinal transplant. The gene calls are TRBV4-3 and TRBJ2-1; no reliable D call. Sample: unstimulated CD8+ T cells sorted from spleen or lymph node cells, taken before transplant. The CDR3 DNA reads as TGCGCCAGCAGCCAAGATAGTTCTAGCTCCTACAATGAGCAGTTCTTC. Its translation is CASSQDSSSSYNEQFF.